This T cell receptor beta chain was identified in a study of T cell changes during pregnancy in multiple sclerosis. Clones were read by immunoSEQ multiplex PCR, and TCRdb kept only the in-frame ones, dropping some. The sample holds around 50,000 clones, almost 95% seen once. The V gene end was trimmed by 5 bases and the J gene end by 7 bases; junction bases not matched to a gene: 7. The V gene's germline CDR1 is SGDLS and CDR2 YYNGEE. CDR3 length: 15 residues. The chain joins TRBV9 to TRBJ2-2; 11 bases agree with TRBD2. The material sequenced was CD8+ T cells from peripheral blood mononuclear cells, taken in the first trimester of pregnancy. The clonotype was recovered from a female donor with multiple sclerosis, enrolled in a pregnancy study. The CDR3 sequence is CASRGGLAAGGELFF. For the CDR3, the DNA is TGTGCCAGCAGGGGGGGACTAGCGGCCGGCGGGGAGCTGTTTTTT.